The 14 T cell receptor beta chains below come from one sample, sequenced in a study of blood T cell repertoires in COVID-19. The repertoire was sequenced with immunoSEQ multiplex PCR; TCRdb's copy has only in-frame clones and lacks some. This table holds a few hundred thousand clones, more than 75% found once. Material for sequencing was peripheral blood. These receptor sequences come from a human donor with acute or convalescent COVID-19. The donor label of this sample is uncertain.

J is TRBJ1-1 and V is TRBV29-1; no clear D gene. The length of the CDR3 is 13 residues. The V gene lost 4 bases and the J gene lost 2 bases, with 11 bases spanning the gap. Germline V gene sequence: CDR1 SQVTM, CDR2 ANQGSEA. This CDR3 is CSVASRINTEAFF. In DNA, the CDR3 is TGCAGCGTTGCTTCCAGAATCAACACTGAAGCTTTCTTT.

The gene calls are TRBV28 and TRBJ2-3; 13 nucleotides match TRBD2. Germline CDR1 is MDHEN and CDR2 is SYDVKM. The V and J ends lost 1 base and 8 bases, in that order; junction bases with no gene match: 9. This CDR3 is built from 17 residues. CDR3 nucleotides: TGTGCCAGCAGTTTATCCCGGACTAGCGGGAGAAGAGGTACGCAGTATTTT. Protein sequence: CASSLSRTSGRRGTQYF.

There are a few counts of this clone. The chain couples TRBV11-2 to TRBJ1-1, with 12 nucleotides matching TRBD1. Germline V gene lookup returns CDR1 SGHAT and CDR2 FQNNGV. Losses at the gene ends were 1 base for V and 10 bases for J; bases not matched to a gene: 10. The CDR3 extends over 16 amino acids. The CDR3 nucleotides read TGTGCCAGCAGCTTAGTCTATCGCCGGGACAGGGGGCCAGCTTTCTTT. It codes for CASSLVYRRDRGPAFF.

Here the CDR3 reads CASSIGRALEAFF. The CDR3, as DNA: TGTGCCAGTAGTATAGGCAGGGCCCTTGAAGCTTTCTTT. V usage is TRBV19 and J usage is TRBJ1-1; a possible D gene is TRBD1 (5 bases). The V gene's germline CDR1 is LNHDA and CDR2 SQIVND (reference sequence). V was clipped by 1 base and J by 7 bases, with 10 bases between them. The CDR3 length is 13 residues.

The chain is built from TRBV7-9 and TRBJ1-1; weak D call: TRBD1 (6 bases). V lost 7 bases to trimming and J lost 0 bases, with 12 bases between them. Germline CDR1 SEHNR, CDR2 FQNEAQ (reference sequence). The CDR3 is 14 residues long. Here the CDR3 DNA reads TGTGCCAGCACCCGGGGGGGGCTGAACACTGAAGCTTTCTTT. Translated, it gives CASTRGGLNTEAFF.

The chain links TRBV5-1 to TRBJ1-1; 7 bases fit TRBD1. V dropped 4 bases and J dropped 1; count of bases not matched to a gene: 7. In germline, CDR1 is SGHRS, CDR2 YFSETQ. This CDR3 spans 15 amino acids. CDR3 region: CASSRTGAGNTEAFF. Written as DNA, the CDR3 is TGCGCCAGCAGCCGAACAGGGGCGGGGAACACTGAAGCTTTCTTT.

This clone has a handful of counts. This rearrangement joins TRBV7-2 to TRBJ2-5; the D gene is possibly TRBD2 (6 bases). The CDR3 covers 15 residues. V was pared by 3 bases and J by 6 bases, with 17 bases between. Germline CDR1 SGHTA, CDR2 FQGNSA. In DNA form, the CDR3 reads TGTGCCAGCAGCTTCGGCTATAGCGGAGGGAAGACCCAGTACTTC. Translating it yields CASSFGYSGGKTQYF.

CDR3 bases: TGTGCCAGCAGCTTGACTAGCGGGTCTAATAACATTCAGTACTTC. It is translated as CASSLTSGSNNIQYF. This chain joins TRBV11-2 and TRBJ2-4; 10 positions agree with TRBD2. Per germline, CDR1 SGHAT and CDR2 FQNNGV. The CDR3 runs 15 residues. V trimming: 3 bases; J trimming: 7 bases; junction bases outside the gene matches: 6.

The chain joins TRBV7-2 to TRBJ1-2; D uncertain. Germline assignment: CDR1 SGHTA and CDR2 FQGNSA. V was shortened by 5 bases and J by 7 bases, with 23 bases between the two germline ends. The CDR3 sequence is 16 residues long. This CDR3 reads CASSPRGGLLPSGYTF. As DNA, the CDR3 is TGTGCCAGCAGCCCCAGAGGTGGACTCCTCCCGAGTGGCTACACCTTC. The full variable domain, completed using reference TRBV7-2 and TRBJ1-2, is GAGVSQSPSNKVTEKGKDVELRCDPISGHTALYWYRQSLGQGLEFLIYFQGNSAPDKSGLPSDRFSAERTGGSVSTLTIQRTQQEDSAVYLCASSPRGGLLPSGYTFGSGTRLTVV.

V usage is TRBV5-1 and J usage is TRBJ1-6; possible D gene TRBD1, 5 bases. This CDR3 comprises 14 residues. V was pared by 2 bases and J by 5 bases, with 8 bases between. Germline lookup yields CDR1 SGHRS and CDR2 YFSETQ. The CDR3 nucleotides read TGCGCCAGCAGCTTCCAGGGTAATAATTCACCCCTCCACTTT. Its translation is CASSFQGNNSPLHF. The entire variable domain, with the rest obtained from reference TRBV5-1 and TRBJ1-6, is as follows: KAGVTQTPRYLIKTRGQQVTLSCSPISGHRSVSWYQQTPGQGLQFLFEYFSETQRNKGNFPGRFSGRQFSNSRSEMNVSTLELGDSALYLCASSFQGNNSPLHFGNGTRLTVT.

The genes are TRBV5-4 and TRBJ1-2; no clear D. V shed 0 bases and J shed 7 bases, with 10 bases lying between them. The CDR3 loop spans 13 amino acids. Germline assignment: CDR1 SGHNT and CDR2 YYREEE (reference sequence). The CDR3 region is CASSLVGSGGYTF. For the CDR3, the DNA is TGTGCCAGCAGCTTGGTAGGCTCAGGTGGCTACACCTTC.

The chain couples TRBV6-6 to TRBJ2-5; D is uncertain. V gave up 5 bases and J gave up 1 base, with 17 bases separating them. The CDR3 is 16 amino acids. The V gene's germline CDR1 is MNHNY and CDR2 SVGAGI (reference sequence). CDR3 amino acids: CASSQQSLIPQETQYF. DNA of the CDR3: TGTGCCAGCAGTCAACAATCATTAATTCCCCAAGAGACCCAGTACTTC.

The chain couples TRBV29-1 to TRBJ1-1, with D unclear. CDR3 length: 13 amino acids. Germline V gene lookup returns CDR1 SQVTM and CDR2 ANQGSEA. V lost 2 bases, J lost 2 bases, and 9 bases lay in between. CDR3 protein: CSVEKDSNTEAFF. In nucleotides, the CDR3 is TGCAGCGTTGAAAAGGACTCTAACACTGAAGCTTTCTTT.

The rearrangement uses TRBV14 and TRBJ2-3; D may be TRBD1 (5 bases). V was cut by 3 bases and J by 2 bases, with 9 bases left in between. Germline V lookup: CDR1 SGHDN, CDR2 FVKESK. The CDR3 is made up of 14 amino acids. For the CDR3, the DNA is TGTGCCAGCAGCCATAAGGGGTCCACAGATACGCAGTATTTT. Protein product: CASSHKGSTDTQYF.